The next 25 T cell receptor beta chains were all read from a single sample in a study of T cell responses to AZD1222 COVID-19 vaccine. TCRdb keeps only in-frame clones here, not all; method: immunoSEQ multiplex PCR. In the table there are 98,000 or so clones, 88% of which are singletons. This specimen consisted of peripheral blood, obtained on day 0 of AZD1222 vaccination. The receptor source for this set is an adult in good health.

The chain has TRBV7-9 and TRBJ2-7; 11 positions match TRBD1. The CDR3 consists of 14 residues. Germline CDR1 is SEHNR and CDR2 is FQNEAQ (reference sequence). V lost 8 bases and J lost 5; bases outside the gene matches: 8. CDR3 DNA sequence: TGTGCCAGCTCGGAGGACAGGGGGCTCAACGAGCAGTACTTC. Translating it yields CASSEDRGLNEQYF.

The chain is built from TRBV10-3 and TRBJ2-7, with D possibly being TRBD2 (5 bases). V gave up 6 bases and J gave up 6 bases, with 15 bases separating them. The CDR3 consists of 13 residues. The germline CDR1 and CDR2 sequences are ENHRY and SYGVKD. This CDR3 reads CAISRLIDGEQYF. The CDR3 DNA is TGTGCCATCAGCAGACTAATCGATGGCGAGCAGTACTTC.

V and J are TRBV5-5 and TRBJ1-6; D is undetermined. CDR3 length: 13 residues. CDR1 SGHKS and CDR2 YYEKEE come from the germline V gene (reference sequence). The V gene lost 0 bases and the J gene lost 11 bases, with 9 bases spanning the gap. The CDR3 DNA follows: TGTGCCAGCAGCTTGGGAACCGCTCCACCCCTCCACTTT. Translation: CASSLGTAPPLHF. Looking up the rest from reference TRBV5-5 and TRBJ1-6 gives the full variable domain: DAGVTQSPTHLIKTRGQQVTLRCSPISGHKSVSWYQQVLGQGPQFIFQYYEKEERGRGNFPDRFSARQFPNYSSELNVNALLLGDSALYLCASSLGTAPPLHFGNGTRLTVT.

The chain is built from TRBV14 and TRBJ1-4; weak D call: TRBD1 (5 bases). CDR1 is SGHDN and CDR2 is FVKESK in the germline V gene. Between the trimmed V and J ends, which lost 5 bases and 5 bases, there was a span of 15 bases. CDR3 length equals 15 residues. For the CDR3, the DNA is TGTGCCAGCAGCTACCGCAGGGCCTTAAATGAAAAACTGTTTTTT. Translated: CASSYRRALNEKLFF.

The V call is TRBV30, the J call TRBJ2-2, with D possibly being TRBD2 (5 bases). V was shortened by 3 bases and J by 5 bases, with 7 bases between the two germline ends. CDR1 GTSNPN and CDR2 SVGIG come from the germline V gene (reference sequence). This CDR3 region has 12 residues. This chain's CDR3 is CAWRRVTGELFF. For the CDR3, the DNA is TGTGCCTGGAGGAGGGTTACCGGGGAGCTGTTTTTT.

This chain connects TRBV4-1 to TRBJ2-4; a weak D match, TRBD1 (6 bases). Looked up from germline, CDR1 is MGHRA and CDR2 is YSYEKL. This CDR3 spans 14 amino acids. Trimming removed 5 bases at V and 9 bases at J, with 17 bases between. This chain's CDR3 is CASSITRDKGIQYF. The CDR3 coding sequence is TGCGCCAGCAGCATTACCCGGGACAAGGGCATTCAGTACTTC.

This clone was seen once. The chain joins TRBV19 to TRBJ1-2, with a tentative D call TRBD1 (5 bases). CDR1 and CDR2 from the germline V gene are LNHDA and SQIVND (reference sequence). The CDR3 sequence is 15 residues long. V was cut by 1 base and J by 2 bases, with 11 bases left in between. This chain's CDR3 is CASSIVPQGNYGYTF. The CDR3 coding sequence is TGTGCCAGTAGTATAGTACCCCAGGGCAACTATGGCTACACCTTC. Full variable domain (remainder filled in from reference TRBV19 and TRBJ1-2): DGGITQSPKYLFRKEGQNVTLSCEQNLNHDAMYWYRQDPGQGLRLIYYSQIVNDFQKGDIAEGYSVSREKKESFPLTVTSAQKNPTAFYLCASSIVPQGNYGYTFGSGTRLTVV.

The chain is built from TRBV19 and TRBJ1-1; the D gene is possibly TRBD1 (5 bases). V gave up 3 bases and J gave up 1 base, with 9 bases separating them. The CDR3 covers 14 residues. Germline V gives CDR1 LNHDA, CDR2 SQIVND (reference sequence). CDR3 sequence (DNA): TGTGCCAGTAGTATGCGGGACGGGAACACTGAAGCTTTCTTT. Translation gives CASSMRDGNTEAFF.

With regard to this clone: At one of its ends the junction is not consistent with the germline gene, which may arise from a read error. Here the CDR3 reads CRASSGNTIYF. CDR3 nucleotides: TGTAGAGCCAGCTCTGGAAACACCATATATTTT. This rearrangement joins TRBV20-1 to TRBJ1-3, with no clear D. The CDR3 sequence is 11 residues long. CDR1 is DFQATT, CDR2 SNEGSKA, per germline (reference sequence).

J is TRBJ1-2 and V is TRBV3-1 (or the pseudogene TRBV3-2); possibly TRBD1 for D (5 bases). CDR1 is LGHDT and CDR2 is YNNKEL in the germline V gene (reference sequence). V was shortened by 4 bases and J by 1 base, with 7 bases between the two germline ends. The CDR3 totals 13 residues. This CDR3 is CASSPQGNYGYTF. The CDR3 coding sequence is TGTGCCAGCAGCCCCCAGGGTAACTATGGCTACACCTTC.

DNA of the CDR3: TGTGCCAGCAGTCCCTTTCCTATAACACTAGCGGGGAAAAGGACAGATACGCAGTATTTT. Its translation: CASSPFPITLAGKRTDTQYF. The rearrangement joins TRBV28 to TRBJ2-3; TRBD2 aligns across 10 bases. V lost 5 bases and J lost 3; bases outside the gene matches: 20. The CDR3 spans 20 residues. From germline, CDR1 is MDHEN and CDR2 SYDVKM. The complete variable domain, with remaining parts taken from reference TRBV28 and TRBJ2-3, reads DVKVTQSSRYLVKRTGEKVFLECVQDMDHENMFWYRQDPGLGLRLIYFSYDVKMKEKGDIPEGYSVSREKKERFSLILESASTNQTSMYLCASSPFPITLAGKRTDTQYFGPGTRLTVL.

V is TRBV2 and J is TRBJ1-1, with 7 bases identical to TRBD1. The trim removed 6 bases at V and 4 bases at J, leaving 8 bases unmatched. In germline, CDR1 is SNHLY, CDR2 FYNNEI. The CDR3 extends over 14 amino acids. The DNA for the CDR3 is TGTGCCAGCAGGCGGACAGGTGTAGTCACTGAAGCTTTCTTT. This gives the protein CASRRTGVVTEAFF. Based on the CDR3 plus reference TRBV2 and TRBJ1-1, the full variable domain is EPEVTQTPSHQVTQMGQEVILRCVPISNHLYFYWYRQILGQKVEFLVSFYNNEISEKSEIFDDQFSVERPDGSNFTLKIRSTKLEDSAMYFCASRRTGVVTEAFFGQGTRLTVV.

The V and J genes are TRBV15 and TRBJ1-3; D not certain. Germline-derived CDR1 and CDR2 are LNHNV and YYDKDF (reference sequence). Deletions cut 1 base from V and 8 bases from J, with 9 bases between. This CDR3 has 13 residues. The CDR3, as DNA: TGTGCCACCAGCAGAGCCCGTGCCGACACCATATATTTT. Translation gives CATSRARADTIYF.

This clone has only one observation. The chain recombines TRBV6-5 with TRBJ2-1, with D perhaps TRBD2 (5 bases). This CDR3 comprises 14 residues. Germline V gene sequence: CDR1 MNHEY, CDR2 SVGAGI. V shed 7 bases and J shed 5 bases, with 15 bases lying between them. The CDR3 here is CASNRLTSNNEQFF. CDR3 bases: TGTGCCAGCAATCGACTAACCTCTAACAATGAGCAGTTCTTC.

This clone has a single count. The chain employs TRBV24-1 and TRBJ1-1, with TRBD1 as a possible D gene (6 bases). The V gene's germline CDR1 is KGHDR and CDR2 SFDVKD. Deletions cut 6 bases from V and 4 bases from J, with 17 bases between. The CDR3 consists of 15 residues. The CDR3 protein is CATSKGTLDGTEAFF. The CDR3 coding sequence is TGTGCCACCAGTAAAGGGACATTAGACGGCACTGAAGCTTTCTTT.

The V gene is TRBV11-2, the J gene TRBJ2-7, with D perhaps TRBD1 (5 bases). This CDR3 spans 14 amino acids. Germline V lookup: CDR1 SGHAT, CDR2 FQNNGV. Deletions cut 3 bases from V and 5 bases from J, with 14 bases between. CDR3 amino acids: CASSFFGRANEQYF. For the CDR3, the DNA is TGTGCCAGCAGCTTCTTTGGCAGGGCCAACGAGCAGTACTTC. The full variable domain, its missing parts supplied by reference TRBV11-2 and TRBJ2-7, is EAGVAQSPRYKIIEKRQSVAFWCNPISGHATLYWYQQILGQGPKLLIQFQNNGVVDDSQLPKDRFSAERLKGVDSTLKIQPAKLEDSAVYLCASSFFGRANEQYFGPGTRLTVT.

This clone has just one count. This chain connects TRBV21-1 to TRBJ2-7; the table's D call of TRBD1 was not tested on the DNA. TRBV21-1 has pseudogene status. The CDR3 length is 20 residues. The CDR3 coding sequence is TGTGCCAGCAGCAAAGAGCTGTTGCTTCGACAGGTCCTTGTCACCTACGAGCAGTACTTC. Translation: CASSKELLLRQVLVTYEQYF.

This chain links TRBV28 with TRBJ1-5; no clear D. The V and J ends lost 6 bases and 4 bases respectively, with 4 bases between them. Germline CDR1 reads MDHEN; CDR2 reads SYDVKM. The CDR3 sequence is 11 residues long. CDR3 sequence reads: CASRRNQPQHF. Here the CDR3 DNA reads TGTGCCAGCAGGCGGAATCAGCCCCAGCATTTT.

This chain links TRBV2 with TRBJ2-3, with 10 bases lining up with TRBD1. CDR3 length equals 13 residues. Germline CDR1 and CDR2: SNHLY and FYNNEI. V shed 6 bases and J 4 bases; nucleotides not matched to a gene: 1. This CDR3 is CASRTGGSDTQYF. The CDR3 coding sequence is TGTGCCAGCAGGACAGGGGGCTCAGATACGCAGTATTTT.

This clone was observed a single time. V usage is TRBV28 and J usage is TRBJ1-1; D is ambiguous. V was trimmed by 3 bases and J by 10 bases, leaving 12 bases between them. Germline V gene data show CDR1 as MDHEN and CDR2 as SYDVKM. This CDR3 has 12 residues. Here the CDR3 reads CASSFGERRAFF. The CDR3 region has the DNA TGTGCCAGCAGTTTTGGGGAGCGGAGAGCTTTCTTT.

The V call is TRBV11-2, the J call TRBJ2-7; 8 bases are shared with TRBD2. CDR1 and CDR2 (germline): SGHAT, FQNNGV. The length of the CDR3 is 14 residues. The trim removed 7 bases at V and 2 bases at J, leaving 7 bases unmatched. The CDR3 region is CASTPTSGTYEQYF. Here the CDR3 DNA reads TGTGCCAGCACGCCTACTAGCGGCACCTACGAGCAGTACTTC.

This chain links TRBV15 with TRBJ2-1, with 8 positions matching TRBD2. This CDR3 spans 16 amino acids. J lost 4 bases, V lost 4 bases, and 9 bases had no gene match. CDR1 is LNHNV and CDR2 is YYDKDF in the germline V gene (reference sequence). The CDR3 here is CATSTSGGAYYNEQFF. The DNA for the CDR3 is TGTGCCACCAGCACGAGCGGGGGTGCATATTACAATGAGCAGTTCTTC. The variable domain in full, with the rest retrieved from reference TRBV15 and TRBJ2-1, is DAMVIQNPRYQVTQFGKPVTLSCSQTLNHNVMYWYQQKSSQAPKLLFHYYDKDFNNEADTPDNFQSRRPNTSFCFLDIRSPGLGDTAMYLCATSTSGGAYYNEQFFGPGTRLTVL.

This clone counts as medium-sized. Written as DNA, the CDR3 is TGTGCCAGCAGCTTAGCCATGGGGACAGGGGGCTACGAGCAGTACTTC. This codes for CASSLAMGTGGYEQYF. The chain has TRBV13 and TRBJ2-7, with 11 bases identical to TRBD1. The CDR3 runs 16 residues. Losses at the gene ends were 1 base for V and 3 bases for J; bases not matched to a gene: 5. CDR1 and CDR2 from the germline V gene are PRHDT and FYEKMQ (reference sequence).

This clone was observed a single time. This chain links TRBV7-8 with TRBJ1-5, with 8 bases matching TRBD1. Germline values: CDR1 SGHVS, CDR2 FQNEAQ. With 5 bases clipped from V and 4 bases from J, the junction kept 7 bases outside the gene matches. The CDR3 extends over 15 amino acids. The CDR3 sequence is CASSRDRGKNQPQHF. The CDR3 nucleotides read TGTGCCAGCAGCCGTGACAGGGGAAAGAATCAGCCCCAGCATTTT.

The CDR3 sequence: CASSQVFGTRSLANYGYTF. The DNA of the CDR3 is TGCGCCAGCAGCCAAGTATTCGGGACACGGTCTCTAGCTAACTATGGCTACACCTTC. The chain joins TRBV4-1 to TRBJ1-2; tentative D call: TRBD1 (6 bases). CDR1 MGHRA and CDR2 YSYEKL come from the germline V gene. This CDR3 region has 19 residues. Trimming stripped 1 base from V and 0 bases from J, with 21 bases between.